This entry concerns a single TCR beta chain. Its antigen is not known. The data stem from a study of T-cell memory formation after mild COVID-19. Study-wide findings and caveats: Shrinking CD4+ clones resided mostly in CM and EM, and CD8+ ones in EMRA. A second wave expanding day 15 to 37 was CD4+-biased; contracting clones were balanced.

cDNA libraries for TCR alpha and TCR beta, carrying sample barcodes and UMIs, came from 5'RACE with constant-segment primers. TCRdb passed the 5' RACE reads through MiXCR, listing each CDR3 protein once. The sample shows hundreds of thousands of distinct CDR3 sequences, about a fifth of them seen only once. The TCR sequence derives from an adult woman who had mild COVID-19 (a few samples of this study predate the infection). Cell type and time point are not known. Sequenced material: PBMCs or a T cell subset sorted from them (not recorded which).

The CDR3 DNA reads as TGCGCCAGCAGCCTCGGACAGGGTAGGAATTCACCCCTCCACTTT. This translates into CASSLGQGRNSPLHF. The chain has TRBV5-1 and TRBJ1-6; 8 bases fit TRBD1. Unmatched junction bases numbered 7, after V lost 4 bases and J lost 7 bases. CDR1 SGHRS and CDR2 YFSETQ come from the germline V gene. CDR3 length: 15 residues.